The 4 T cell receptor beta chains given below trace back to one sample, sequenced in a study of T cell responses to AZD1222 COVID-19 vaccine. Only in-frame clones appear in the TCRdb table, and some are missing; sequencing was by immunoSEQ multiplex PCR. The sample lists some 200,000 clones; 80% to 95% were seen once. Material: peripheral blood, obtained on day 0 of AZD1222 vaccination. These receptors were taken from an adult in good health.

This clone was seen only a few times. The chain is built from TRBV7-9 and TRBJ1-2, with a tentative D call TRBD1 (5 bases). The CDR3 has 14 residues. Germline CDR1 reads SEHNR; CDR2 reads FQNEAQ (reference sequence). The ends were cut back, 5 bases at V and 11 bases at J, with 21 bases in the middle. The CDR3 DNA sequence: TGTGCCAGCAGCCCGAACCGGGACCCATTGGGTTACACCTTC. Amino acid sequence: CASSPNRDPLGYTF. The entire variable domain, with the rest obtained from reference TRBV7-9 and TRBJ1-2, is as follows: DTGVSQNPRHKITKRGQNVTFRCDPISEHNRLYWYRQTLGQGPEFLTYFQNEAQLEKSRLLSDRFSAERPKGSFSTLEIQRTEQGDSAMYLCASSPNRDPLGYTFGSGTRLTVV.

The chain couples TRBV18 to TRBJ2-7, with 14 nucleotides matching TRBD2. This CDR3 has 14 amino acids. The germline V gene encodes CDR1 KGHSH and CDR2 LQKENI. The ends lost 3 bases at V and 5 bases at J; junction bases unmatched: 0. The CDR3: CASSPGLAGDEQYF. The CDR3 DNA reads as TGTGCCAGCTCACCGGGACTAGCGGGAGACGAGCAGTACTTC.

The CDR3 here is CSVKNRVYQETQYF. CDR3 DNA: TGCAGCGTTAAGAACAGGGTGTACCAAGAGACCCAGTACTTC. The chain carries TRBV29-1 and TRBJ2-5; weak D call: TRBD1 (6 bases). The CDR3 is 14 amino acids. V lost 5 bases and J 0 bases, leaving 13 bases between the germline ends. Germline CDR1 and CDR2: SQVTM and ANQGSEA.

The CDR3 here is CASTVGQYGIYEQYF. The DNA for the CDR3 is TGTGCCAGCACCGTTGGACAGTACGGGATATACGAGCAGTACTTC. V is TRBV21-1 and J is TRBJ2-7; TRBD1 was called by the table and not checked on the DNA. TRBV21-1 is a listed pseudogene. The CDR3 spans 15 residues.